This T cell receptor beta chain was found in a study of blood T cell repertoires in COVID-19. As for the study in general: The cDNA or gDNA used as material had been derived from T cells, B-cell-depleted T cells, or PBMCs.

Per the original data handling: Reference gene primer amplification yielded estimated nucleated cell counts. Here immunoSEQ multiplex PCR was the method, and the copy in TCRdb shows in-frame clones only, minus some. The V and J calls and clone size are taken from that table; D and trimming were inferred from the DNA. The sample contains over 85,000 clones, about 89% of which appear only once. The TCR comes from a human donor with acute or convalescent COVID-19. The donor label of this sample is uncertain. The sequenced sample consisted of peripheral blood.

CDR3 region: CASKGSGEQYF. CDR3 nucleotides: TGTGCCAGCAAAGGTTCGGGCGAGCAGTACTTC. This chain links TRBV11-3 with TRBJ2-7; no reliable D call. The CDR3 totals 11 residues. Germline loops: CDR1 SGHNT, CDR2 YENEEA. The V and J ends lost 7 bases and 6 bases respectively, with 10 bases between them.